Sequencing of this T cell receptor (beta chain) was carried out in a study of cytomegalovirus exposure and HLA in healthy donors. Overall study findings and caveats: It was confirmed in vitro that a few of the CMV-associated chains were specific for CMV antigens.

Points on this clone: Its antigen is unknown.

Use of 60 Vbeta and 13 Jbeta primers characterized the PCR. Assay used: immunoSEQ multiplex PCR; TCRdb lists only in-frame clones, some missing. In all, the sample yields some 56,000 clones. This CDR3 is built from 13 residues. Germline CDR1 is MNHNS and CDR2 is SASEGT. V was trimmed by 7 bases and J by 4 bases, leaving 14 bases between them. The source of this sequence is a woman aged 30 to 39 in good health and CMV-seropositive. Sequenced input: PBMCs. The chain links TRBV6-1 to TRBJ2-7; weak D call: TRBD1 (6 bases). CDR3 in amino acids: CASIRTDIYEQYF. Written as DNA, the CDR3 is TGTGCCAGCATCCGGACAGACATATACGAGCAGTACTTC.